These T cell receptor beta chains were read from a single sample in a study of blood T cell repertoires in COVID-19. Repertoires were generated with immunoSEQ multiplex PCR, while TCRdb's copy carries only in-frame clones and drops some. The sample contains more than 80,000 clones, around 84% of which appear only once. Sequenced input: peripheral blood. These receptors all come from a man in his forties with acute or convalescent COVID-19. Both conserved end residues are part of each CDR3. Each record gives: V gene, clone size, D gene, J gene, CDR3 DNA, CDR3 protein. D genes are given only for firm matches. Clone size is not always given. Where it is, it says once, few, many or a class for expanded clones.

V gene: TRBV5-4; clone size: .; D gene: .; J gene: TRBJ1-1; CDR3 DNA: TGTGCCAGCAGCTTGGACGGTTCGAACACTGAAGCTTTCTTT; CDR3 protein: CASSLDGSNTEAFF
V gene: TRBV6-6; clone size: .; D gene: .; J gene: TRBJ1-1; CDR3 DNA: TGTGCCAGCTGCAGGGTCACTGAAGCTTTCTTT; CDR3 protein: CASCRVTEAFF
V gene: TRBV7-8; clone size: .; D gene: .; J gene: TRBJ2-5; CDR3 DNA: TGTGCCAGCAGCTTAGGAGCCCAAGAGACCCAGTACTTC; CDR3 protein: CASSLGAQETQYF
V gene: TRBV3-1/TRBV3-2; clone size: .; D gene: .; J gene: TRBJ2-3; CDR3 DNA: TGTGCCAGCCGTGAGCCAGGGTCAGATACGCAGTATTTT; CDR3 protein: CASREPGSDTQYF
V gene: TRBV7-2; clone size: .; D gene: TRBD2; J gene: TRBJ2-3; CDR3 DNA: TGTGCCAGCAGGGAGACTAGCGGGTTCACAGATACGCAGTATTTT; CDR3 protein: CASRETSGFTDTQYF
V gene: TRBV5-7; clone size: .; D gene: .; J gene: TRBJ1-4; CDR3 DNA: TGTGCCAGCAGCCCAGGGGTTGGAACTAATGAAAAACTGTTTTTT; CDR3 protein: CASSPGVGTNEKLFF
V gene: TRBV18; clone size: .; D gene: TRBD1; J gene: TRBJ1-4; CDR3 DNA: TGTGCCAGCTCATCGACCGGGACAGGAGGTGAAAAACTGTTTTTT; CDR3 protein: CASSSTGTGGEKLFF
V gene: TRBV6-4; clone size: .; D gene: .; J gene: TRBJ1-2; CDR3 DNA: TGTGCCAGCAGTGCGTCCAGGGGAAGTGGCTACACCTTC; CDR3 protein: CASSASRGSGYTF
V gene: TRBV7-9; clone size: once; D gene: .; J gene: TRBJ1-1; CDR3 DNA: TGTGCCAGCAGCTTTGACGGGACTGTAGGGGCTGAAGCTTTCTTT; CDR3 protein: CASSFDGTVGAEAFF
V gene: TRBV6-6; clone size: .; D gene: .; J gene: TRBJ1-2; CDR3 DNA: TGTGCCACGACTTTTTTACAGGGTAACTATGGCTACACCTTC; CDR3 protein: CATTFLQGNYGYTF
V gene: TRBV7-9; clone size: .; D gene: TRBD1; J gene: TRBJ2-1; CDR3 DNA: TGTGCCAGCAGCCCAGGACAGGGCAATGAGCAGTTCTTC; CDR3 protein: CASSPGQGNEQFF
V gene: TRBV6-5; clone size: .; D gene: .; J gene: TRBJ1-5; CDR3 DNA: TGTGCCAGCATCCGGGACAACAATCAGCCCCAGCATTTT; CDR3 protein: CASIRDNNQPQHF
V gene: TRBV10-3; clone size: .; D gene: .; J gene: TRBJ1-2; CDR3 DNA: TGTGCCATCTCAGGGGTTGATGGCTACACCTTC; CDR3 protein: CAISGVDGYTF
V gene: TRBV19; clone size: few; D gene: .; J gene: TRBJ1-2; CDR3 DNA: TGTGCCAGTAGTTGGGAGGGATTGAGGGGCTACACCTTC; CDR3 protein: CASSWEGLRGYTF
V gene: TRBV5-4; clone size: .; D gene: .; J gene: TRBJ2-1; CDR3 DNA: TGTGCCAGCAGCTTGGGGGGACACCCAAACAATGAGCAGTTCTTC; CDR3 protein: CASSLGGHPNNEQFF
V gene: TRBV30; clone size: once; D gene: .; J gene: TRBJ1-2; CDR3 DNA: TGTGCCTGGGATCTAAACTATGGCTACACCTTC; CDR3 protein: CAWDLNYGYTF
V gene: TRBV24-1; clone size: .; D gene: TRBD1; J gene: TRBJ1-1; CDR3 DNA: TGTGCCACCAGTGAGGGGACAGACACTGAAGCTTTCTTT; CDR3 protein: CATSEGTDTEAFF
V gene: TRBV7-2; clone size: .; D gene: .; J gene: TRBJ1-5; CDR3 DNA: TGTGCCAGCAGCCCTGAGAGACCCCCAGGGGCCCAGCATTTT; CDR3 protein: CASSPERPPGAQHF
V gene: TRBV10-3; clone size: .; D gene: TRBD1; J gene: TRBJ2-1; CDR3 DNA: TGTGCCACCCTTCTGGACAGGGGGTACAATGAGCAGTTCTTC; CDR3 protein: CATLLDRGYNEQFF
V gene: TRBV19; clone size: once; D gene: .; J gene: TRBJ1-1; CDR3 DNA: TGTGCCAGTAGTATACCGACAGTGAACACTGAAGCTTTCTTT; CDR3 protein: CASSIPTVNTEAFF
V gene: TRBV7-8; clone size: .; D gene: .; J gene: TRBJ1-5; CDR3 DNA: TGTGCCAGCAGCTTAGAAGAGGGTTGGAATCAGCCCCAGCATTTT; CDR3 protein: CASSLEEGWNQPQHF
V gene: TRBV19; clone size: .; D gene: TRBD1; J gene: TRBJ1-5; CDR3 DNA: TGTGCCAGTAGTCCGGACAGGGGGAGTCAGCCCCAGCATTTT; CDR3 protein: CASSPDRGSQPQHF
V gene: TRBV6-2/TRBV6-3; clone size: .; D gene: TRBD2; J gene: TRBJ2-3; CDR3 DNA: TGTGCCAGCAGTTCTAGACCCTTAGCGGGGGGCACAGATACGCAGTATTTT; CDR3 protein: CASSSRPLAGGTDTQYF
V gene: TRBV9; clone size: .; D gene: .; J gene: TRBJ1-5; CDR3 DNA: TGTGCCAGCAGCGGGGGCATGGATCAGCCCCAGCATTTT; CDR3 protein: CASSGGMDQPQHF
V gene: TRBV5-6; clone size: .; D gene: TRBD1; J gene: TRBJ1-6; CDR3 DNA: TGTGCCAGCAGCCGGACAACCGAGACAGGGCTCTATAATTCACCCCTCCACTTT; CDR3 protein: CASSRTTETGLYNSPLHF
V gene: TRBV7-2; clone size: .; D gene: .; J gene: TRBJ1-2; CDR3 DNA: TGTGCCAGCAGCTTAGGGCAGGGTACCTATGGCTACACCTTC; CDR3 protein: CASSLGQGTYGYTF